This T cell receptor beta chain was documented in a study of OX40 agonist ivuxolimab in advanced cancers. Looking at the study overall: The costimulatory receptor OX40 (CD134) was targeted by ivuxolimab, a fully human IgG2 agonistic monoclonal antibody. Intravenous ivuxolimab was administered to patients every 2 weeks at six dose levels: 0.01, 0.1, 0.3, 1.5, 3 and 10 mg/kg. Of the approximately 54 dose-escalation patients, hepatocellular carcinoma was present in about 19, melanoma in roughly 15, renal cell carcinoma in 9 and head and neck cancer in 9. In the dose-escalation cohort, roughly 82% of patients were male, and the mean age was roughly 60 years with a range of roughly 20 to 79. Patients were allowed to have had prior anti-PD-1, anti-PD-L1 or anti-CTLA-4 therapy, and roughly two fifths of the dose-escalation patients had been treated with checkpoint inhibitors. Partial responses were achieved by three dose-escalation patients, of whom one had hepatocellular carcinoma and two had cutaneous melanoma. The purpose of peripheral TCRbeta sequencing was to test whether ivuxolimab changed TCR sequence diversity and led to clonal T-cell expansion. The paper covers the monotherapy dose-escalation part of the phase I ivuxolimab trial, which included N ≈ 50 patients. The full study reports these points: The antigen specificity of the peripheral T cells that underwent clonal expansion was not determined. Low levels of normalized T-cell clonal expansion were also seen in some patients who did not respond. After ivuxolimab, expanded clones were on average more numerous among CD8+ T cells than among CD4+ T cells. At doses of 0.1 to 3.0 mg/kg, clonal expansion of both CD4+ and CD8+ T cells in blood was seen between baseline and week 6. In the 0.1-3.0 mg/kg groups, partial responders were among the patients with the lowest normalized peripheral clonal expansion, particularly in CD8+ T cells.

The trial excluded patients who had a history of autoimmune disease or were on systemic immunosuppression. Peripheral blood for TCR sequencing was collected from all dose cohorts at baseline, on cycle 4 day 1, and on cycle 7 day 1. Samples were obtained from an open-label, multicenter, first-in-human phase I dose-escalation trial of ivuxolimab. The trial enrolled adults with locally advanced or metastatic head and neck squamous cell, hepatocellular, melanoma or renal cell carcinoma. CD4+ and CD8+ T cells were sorted separately from peripheral blood before TCR sequencing. Notes on this clone: Its antigen is currently not known. No qualities accompany the bases; no much larger clone lies one base away.

Genomic DNA was isolated from the sorted cells so that the TCRbeta CDR3 region could be sequenced. The immunoSEQ Assay was used to sequence the TCRbeta CDR3 regions. Imported from immuneACCESS, the table was reduced by TCRdb to in-frame sequences with V and J called. These copies leave out some clones; in studies compared against another copy, an unresolved V gene accounts for under half, and the cause of the remainder is not known. The sample has fewer than 15,000 clones on record, 75% to 90% of them singletons. Of the sample, 44% falls within the top ten clones. Reading the germline V gene (reference sequence) gives CDR1 SEHNR and CDR2 FQNEAQ. The CDR3 contains 14 residues, cysteine and phenylalanine counted. Only the CDR3 DNA stays, 42 bases, in frame from base 1. V is pared back by 0 bases and J by 5 bases, with 8 bases lying between the germline termini.

The source of this sequence is an adult with an advanced solid tumor such as melanoma, head and neck, liver or kidney cancer. Sequenced here: CD4+ or CD8+ T cells sorted from blood, sampled in a trial of the OX40 agonist ivuxolimab. The chain was built from TRBV7-9 and TRBJ1-5, with no confidently assigned D gene. The DNA sequence is TGTGCCAGCAGCTTAGCCTCCAGTCATCAGCCCCAGCATTTT. The resulting protein is CASSLASSHQPQHF. Reference TRBV7-9 and TRBJ1-5 proteins supply the regions before and after the CDR3; the full variable domain is: DTGVSQNPRHKITKRGQNVTFRCDPISEHNRLYWYRQTLGQGPEFLTYFQNEAQLEKSRLLSDRFSAERPKGSFSTLEIQRTEQGDSAMYLCASSLASSHQPQHFGDGTRLSIL.